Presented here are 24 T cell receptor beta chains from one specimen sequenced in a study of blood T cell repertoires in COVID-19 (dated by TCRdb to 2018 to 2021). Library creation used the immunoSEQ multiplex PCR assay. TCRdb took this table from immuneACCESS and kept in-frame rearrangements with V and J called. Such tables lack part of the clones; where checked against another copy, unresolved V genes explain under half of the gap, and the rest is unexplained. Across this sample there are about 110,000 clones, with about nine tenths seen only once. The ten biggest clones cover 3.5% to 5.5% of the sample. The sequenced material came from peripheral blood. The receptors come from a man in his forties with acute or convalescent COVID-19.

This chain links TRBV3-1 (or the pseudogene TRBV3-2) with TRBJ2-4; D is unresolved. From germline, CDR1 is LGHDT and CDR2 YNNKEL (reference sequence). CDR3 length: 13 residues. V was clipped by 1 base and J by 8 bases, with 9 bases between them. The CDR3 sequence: CASSQAHSDIQYF. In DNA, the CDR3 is TGTGCCAGCAGCCAAGCTCATAGTGACATTCAGTACTTC.

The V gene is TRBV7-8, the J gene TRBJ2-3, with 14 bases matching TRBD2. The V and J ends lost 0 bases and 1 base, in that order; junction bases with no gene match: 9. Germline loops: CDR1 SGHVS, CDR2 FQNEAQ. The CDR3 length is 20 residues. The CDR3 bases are TGTGCCAGCAGCTTAGCACCCCCGGGACTAGCGGGGGAAGGCACAGATACGCAGTATTTT. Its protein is CASSLAPPGLAGEGTDTQYF.

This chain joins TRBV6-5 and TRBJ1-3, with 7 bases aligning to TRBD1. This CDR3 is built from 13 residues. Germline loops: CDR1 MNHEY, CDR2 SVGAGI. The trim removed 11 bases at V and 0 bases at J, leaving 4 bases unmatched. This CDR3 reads CAGRQGSGNTIYF. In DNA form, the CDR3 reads TGTGCCGGCCGACAGGGCTCTGGAAACACCATATATTTT.

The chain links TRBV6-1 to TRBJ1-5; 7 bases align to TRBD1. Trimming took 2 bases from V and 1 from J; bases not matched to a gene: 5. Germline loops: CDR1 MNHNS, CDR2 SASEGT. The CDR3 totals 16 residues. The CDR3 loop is CASSERQGMSNQPQHF. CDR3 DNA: TGTGCCAGCAGTGAACGACAGGGCATGAGCAATCAGCCCCAGCATTTT.

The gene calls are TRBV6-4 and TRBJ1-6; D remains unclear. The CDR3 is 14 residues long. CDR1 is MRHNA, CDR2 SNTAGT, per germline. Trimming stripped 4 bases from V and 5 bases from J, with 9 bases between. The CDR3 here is CASSVSVNNSPLHF. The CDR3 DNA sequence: TGTGCCAGCAGTGTGTCGGTTAATAATTCACCCCTCCACTTT.

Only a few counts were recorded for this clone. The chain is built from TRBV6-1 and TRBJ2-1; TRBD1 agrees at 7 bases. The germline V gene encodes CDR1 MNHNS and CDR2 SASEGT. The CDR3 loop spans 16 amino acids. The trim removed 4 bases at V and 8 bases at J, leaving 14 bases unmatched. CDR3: CASSARRRGKLDEQFF. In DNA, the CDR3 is TGTGCCAGCAGTGCCCGGCGCAGGGGGAAATTGGATGAGCAGTTCTTC.

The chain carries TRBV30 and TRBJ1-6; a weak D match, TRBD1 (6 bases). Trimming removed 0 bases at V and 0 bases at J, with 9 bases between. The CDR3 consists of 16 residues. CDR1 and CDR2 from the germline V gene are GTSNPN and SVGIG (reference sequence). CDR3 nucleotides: TGTGCCTGGAGTGTTCAGGGGAGCTCCTATAATTCACCCCTCCACTTT. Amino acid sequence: CAWSVQGSSYNSPLHF.

CDR3 in DNA: TGCAGCGTTCTACCGGGAGAGGGGTCCGGAAACACCATATATTTT. This encodes CSVLPGEGSGNTIYF. The chain uses TRBV29-1 and TRBJ1-3, with a tentative D call TRBD1 (5 bases). Germline V lookup: CDR1 SQVTM, CDR2 ANQGSEA. V lost 5 bases and J lost 4, with 18 bases in between. The CDR3 extends over 15 amino acids.

The DNA of the CDR3 is TGTGCCAGCAGCTCTAGTCGCAACACCATATATTTT. Translated, it gives CASSSSRNTIYF. The chain links TRBV7-2 to TRBJ1-3; D is ambiguous. This CDR3 spans 12 amino acids. The V gene's germline CDR1 is SGHTA and CDR2 FQGNSA. The V end was cut by 4 bases, the J end by 7 bases, with 8 bases between.

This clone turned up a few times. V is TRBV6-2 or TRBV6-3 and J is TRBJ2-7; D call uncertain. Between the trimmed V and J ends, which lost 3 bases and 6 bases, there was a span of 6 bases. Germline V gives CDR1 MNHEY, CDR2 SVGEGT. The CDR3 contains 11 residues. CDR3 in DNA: TGTGCCAGCAGTTATAGTGTCGAGCAGTACTTC. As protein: CASSYSVEQYF.

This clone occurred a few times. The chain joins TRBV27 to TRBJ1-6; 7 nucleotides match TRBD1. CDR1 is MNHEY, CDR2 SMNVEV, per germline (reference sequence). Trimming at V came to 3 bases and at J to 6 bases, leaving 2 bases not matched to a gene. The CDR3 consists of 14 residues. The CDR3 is CASSFRDSNSPLHF. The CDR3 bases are TGTGCCAGCAGTTTCCGGGACAGTAATTCACCCCTCCACTTT.

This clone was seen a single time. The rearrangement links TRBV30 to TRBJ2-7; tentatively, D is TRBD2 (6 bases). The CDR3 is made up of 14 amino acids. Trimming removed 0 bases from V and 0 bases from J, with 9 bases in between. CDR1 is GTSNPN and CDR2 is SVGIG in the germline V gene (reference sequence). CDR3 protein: CAWSVGGTSYEQYF. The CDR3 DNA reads TGTGCCTGGAGTGTGGGAGGAACCTCCTACGAGCAGTACTTC.

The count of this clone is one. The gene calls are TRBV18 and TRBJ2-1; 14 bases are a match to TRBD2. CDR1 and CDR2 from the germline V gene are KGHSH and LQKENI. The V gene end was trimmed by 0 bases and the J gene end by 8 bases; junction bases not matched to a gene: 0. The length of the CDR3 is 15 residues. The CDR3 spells CASSPPGLAGDEQFF. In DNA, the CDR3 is TGTGCCAGCTCACCACCGGGACTAGCGGGAGATGAGCAGTTCTTC.

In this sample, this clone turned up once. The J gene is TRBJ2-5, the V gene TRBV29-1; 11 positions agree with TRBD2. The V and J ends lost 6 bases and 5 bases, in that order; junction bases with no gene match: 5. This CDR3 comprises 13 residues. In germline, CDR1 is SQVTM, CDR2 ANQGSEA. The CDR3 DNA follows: TGCAGCGTGACGATAGCGGGAGGGGAGACCCAGTACTTC. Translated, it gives CSVTIAGGETQYF.

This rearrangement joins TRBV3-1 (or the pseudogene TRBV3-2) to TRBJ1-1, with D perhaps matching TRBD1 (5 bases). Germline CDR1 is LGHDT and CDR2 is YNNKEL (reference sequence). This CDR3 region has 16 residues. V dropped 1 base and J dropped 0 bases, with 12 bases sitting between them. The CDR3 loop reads CASSQATGEMNTEAFF. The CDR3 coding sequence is TGTGCCAGCAGCCAAGCAACAGGAGAAATGAACACTGAAGCTTTCTTT.

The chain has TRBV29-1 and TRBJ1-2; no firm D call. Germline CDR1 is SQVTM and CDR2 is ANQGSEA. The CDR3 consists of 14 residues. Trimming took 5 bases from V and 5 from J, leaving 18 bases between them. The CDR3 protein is CSVHSAGMGYGYTF. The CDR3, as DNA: TGCAGCGTTCATTCGGCGGGGATGGGGTATGGCTACACCTTC.

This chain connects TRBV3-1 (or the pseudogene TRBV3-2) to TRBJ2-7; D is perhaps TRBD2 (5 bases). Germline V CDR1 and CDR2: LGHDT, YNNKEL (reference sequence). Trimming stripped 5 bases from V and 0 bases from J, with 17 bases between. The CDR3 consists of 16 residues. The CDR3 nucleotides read TGTGCCAGCAGCACCAGTGGAGGTAGGATCTCCTACGAGCAGTACTTC. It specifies CASSTSGGRISYEQYF.

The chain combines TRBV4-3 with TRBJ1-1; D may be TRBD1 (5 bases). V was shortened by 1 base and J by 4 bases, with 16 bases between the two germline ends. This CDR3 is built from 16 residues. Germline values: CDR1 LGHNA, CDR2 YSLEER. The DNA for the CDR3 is TGCGCCAGCAGCCAAGTGTTAATTGGGGGAGGCACTGAAGCTTTCTTT. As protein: CASSQVLIGGGTEAFF.

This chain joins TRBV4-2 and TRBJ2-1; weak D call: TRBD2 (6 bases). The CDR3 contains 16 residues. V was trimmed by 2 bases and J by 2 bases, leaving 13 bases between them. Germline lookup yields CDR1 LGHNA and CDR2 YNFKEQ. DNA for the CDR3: TGTGCCAGCAGCCAAACTAGCAGCCATCCCTACAATGAGCAGTTCTTC. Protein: CASSQTSSHPYNEQFF.

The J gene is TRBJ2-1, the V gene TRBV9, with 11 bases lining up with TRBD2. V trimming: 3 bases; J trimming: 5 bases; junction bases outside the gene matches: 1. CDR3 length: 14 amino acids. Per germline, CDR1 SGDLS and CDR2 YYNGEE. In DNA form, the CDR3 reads TGTGCCAGCAGCGCTAGCGGGGGGAACAATGAGCAGTTCTTC. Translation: CASSASGGNNEQFF.

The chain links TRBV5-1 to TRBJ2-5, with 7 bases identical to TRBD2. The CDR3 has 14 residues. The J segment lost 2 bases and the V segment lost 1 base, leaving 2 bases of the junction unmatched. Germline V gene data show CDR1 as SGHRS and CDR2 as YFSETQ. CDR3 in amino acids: CASSLRLAQETQYF. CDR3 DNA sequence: TGCGCCAGCAGCTTGCGACTAGCACAAGAGACCCAGTACTTC. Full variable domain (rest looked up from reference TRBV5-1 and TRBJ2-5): KAGVTQTPRYLIKTRGQQVTLSCSPISGHRSVSWYQQTPGQGLQFLFEYFSETQRNKGNFPGRFSGRQFSNSRSEMNVSTLELGDSALYLCASSLRLAQETQYFGPGTRLLVL.

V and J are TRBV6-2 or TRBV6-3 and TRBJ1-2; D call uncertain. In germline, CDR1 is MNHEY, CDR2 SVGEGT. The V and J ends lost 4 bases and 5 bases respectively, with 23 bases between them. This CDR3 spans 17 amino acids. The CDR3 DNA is TGTGCCAGCAGTTCGGGGTGGAGGCAGGAACCCGAATATGGCTACACCTTC. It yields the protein CASSSGWRQEPEYGYTF.

DNA for the CDR3: TGCAGTGCTAGTCCCACAGGGGGGAACACTGAAGCTTTCTTT. Protein sequence: CSASPTGGNTEAFF. The chain uses TRBV20-1 and TRBJ1-1; the match to TRBD1 covers 8 bases. This CDR3 contains 14 residues. The V segment lost 3 bases and the J segment 1 base; nucleotides outside the gene matches: 4. Germline V CDR1 and CDR2: DFQATT, SNEGSKA (reference sequence).

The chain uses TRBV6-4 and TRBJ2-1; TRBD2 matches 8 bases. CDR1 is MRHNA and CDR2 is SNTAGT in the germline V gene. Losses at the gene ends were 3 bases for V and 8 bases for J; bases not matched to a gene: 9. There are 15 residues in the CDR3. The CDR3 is CASSESAGGVHEQFF. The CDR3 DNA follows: TGTGCCAGCAGTGAGTCGGCGGGAGGAGTCCATGAGCAGTTCTTC.